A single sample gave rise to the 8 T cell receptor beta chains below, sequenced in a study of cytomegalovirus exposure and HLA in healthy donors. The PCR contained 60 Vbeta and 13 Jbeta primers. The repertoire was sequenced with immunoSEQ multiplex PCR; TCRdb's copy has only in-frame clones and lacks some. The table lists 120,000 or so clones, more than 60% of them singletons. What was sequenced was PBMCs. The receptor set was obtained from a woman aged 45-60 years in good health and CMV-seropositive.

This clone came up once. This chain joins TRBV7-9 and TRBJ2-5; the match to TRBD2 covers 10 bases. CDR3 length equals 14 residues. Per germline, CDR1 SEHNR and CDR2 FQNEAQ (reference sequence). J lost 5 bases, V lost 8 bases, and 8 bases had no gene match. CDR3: CASSLAGAGETQYF. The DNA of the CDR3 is TGTGCCAGCTCCCTAGCGGGGGCGGGGGAGACCCAGTACTTC.

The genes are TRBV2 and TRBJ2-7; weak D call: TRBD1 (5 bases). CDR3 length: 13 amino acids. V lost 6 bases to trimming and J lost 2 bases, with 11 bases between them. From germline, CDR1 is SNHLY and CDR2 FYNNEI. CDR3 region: CASRPDSTYEQYF. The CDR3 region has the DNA TGTGCCAGCAGACCCGACAGCACCTACGAGCAGTACTTC.

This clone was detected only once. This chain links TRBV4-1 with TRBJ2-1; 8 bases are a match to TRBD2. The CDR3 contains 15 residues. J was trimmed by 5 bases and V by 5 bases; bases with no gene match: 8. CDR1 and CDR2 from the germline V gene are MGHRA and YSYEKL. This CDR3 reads CASSSRGTRDNEQFF. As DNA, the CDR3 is TGCGCCAGCAGCTCCCGCGGGACTAGGGACAATGAGCAGTTCTTC.

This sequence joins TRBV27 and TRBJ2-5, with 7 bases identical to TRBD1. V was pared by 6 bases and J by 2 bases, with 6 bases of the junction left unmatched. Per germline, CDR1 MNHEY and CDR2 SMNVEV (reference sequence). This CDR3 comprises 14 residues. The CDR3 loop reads CASSRDRVQETQYF. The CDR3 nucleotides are TGTGCCAGCAGCCGGGACAGAGTTCAAGAGACCCAGTACTTC.

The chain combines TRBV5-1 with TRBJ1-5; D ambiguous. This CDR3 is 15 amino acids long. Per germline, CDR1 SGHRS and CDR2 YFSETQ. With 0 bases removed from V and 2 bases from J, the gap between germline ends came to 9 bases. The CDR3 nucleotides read TGCGCCAGCAGCTTGGAGAGCGGCCGCAATCAGCCCCAGCATTTT. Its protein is CASSLESGRNQPQHF.

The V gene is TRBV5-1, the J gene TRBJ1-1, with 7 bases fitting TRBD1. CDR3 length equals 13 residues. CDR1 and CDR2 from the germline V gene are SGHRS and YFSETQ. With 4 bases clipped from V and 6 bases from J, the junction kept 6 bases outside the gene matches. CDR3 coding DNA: TGCGCCAGCAGCCCCCGGGACAGAGCTGAAGCTTTCTTT. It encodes CASSPRDRAEAFF.

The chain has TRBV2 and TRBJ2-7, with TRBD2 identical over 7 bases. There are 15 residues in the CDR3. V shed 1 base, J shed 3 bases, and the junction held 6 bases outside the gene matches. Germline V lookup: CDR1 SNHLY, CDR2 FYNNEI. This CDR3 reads CASSEGEGINYEQYF. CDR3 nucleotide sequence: TGTGCCAGCAGTGAAGGGGAGGGGATAAACTACGAGCAGTACTTC. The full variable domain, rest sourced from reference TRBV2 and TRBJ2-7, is EPEVTQTPSHQVTQMGQEVILRCVPISNHLYFYWYRQILGQKVEFLVSFYNNEISEKSEIFDDQFSVERPDGSNFTLKIRSTKLEDSAMYFCASSEGEGINYEQYFGPGTRLTVT.

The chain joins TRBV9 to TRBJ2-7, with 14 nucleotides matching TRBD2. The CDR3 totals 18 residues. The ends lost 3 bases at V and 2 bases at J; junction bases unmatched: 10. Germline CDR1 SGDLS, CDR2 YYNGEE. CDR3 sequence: CASSAGKGLAGDAYEQYF. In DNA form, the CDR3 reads TGTGCCAGCAGCGCAGGGAAGGGACTAGCGGGAGATGCCTACGAGCAGTACTTC.